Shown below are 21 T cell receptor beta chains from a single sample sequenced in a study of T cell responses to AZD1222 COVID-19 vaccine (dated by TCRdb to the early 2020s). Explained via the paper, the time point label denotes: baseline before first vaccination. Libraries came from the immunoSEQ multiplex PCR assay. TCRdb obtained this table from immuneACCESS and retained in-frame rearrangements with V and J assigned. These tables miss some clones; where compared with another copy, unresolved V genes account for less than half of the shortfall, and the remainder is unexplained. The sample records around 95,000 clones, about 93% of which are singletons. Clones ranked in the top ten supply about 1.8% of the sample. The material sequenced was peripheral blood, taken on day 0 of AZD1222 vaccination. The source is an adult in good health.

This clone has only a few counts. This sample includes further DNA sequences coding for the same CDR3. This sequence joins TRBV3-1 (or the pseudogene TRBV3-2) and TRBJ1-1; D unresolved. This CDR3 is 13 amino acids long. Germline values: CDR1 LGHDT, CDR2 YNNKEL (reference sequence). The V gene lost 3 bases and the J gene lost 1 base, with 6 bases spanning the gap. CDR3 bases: TGTGCCAGCAGCCAGGGAACGAACACTGAAGCTTTCTTT. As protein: CASSQGTNTEAFF.

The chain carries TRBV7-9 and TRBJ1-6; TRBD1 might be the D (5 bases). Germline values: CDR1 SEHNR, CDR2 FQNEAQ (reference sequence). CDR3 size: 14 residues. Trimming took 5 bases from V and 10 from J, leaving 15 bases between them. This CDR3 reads CASSGGQGSSPLHF. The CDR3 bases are TGTGCCAGCAGCGGGGGTCAGGGTAGCTCACCCCTCCACTTT. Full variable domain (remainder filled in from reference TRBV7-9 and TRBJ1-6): DTGVSQNPRHKITKRGQNVTFRCDPISEHNRLYWYRQTLGQGPEFLTYFQNEAQLEKSRLLSDRFSAERPKGSFSTLEIQRTEQGDSAMYLCASSGGQGSSPLHFGNGTRLTVT.

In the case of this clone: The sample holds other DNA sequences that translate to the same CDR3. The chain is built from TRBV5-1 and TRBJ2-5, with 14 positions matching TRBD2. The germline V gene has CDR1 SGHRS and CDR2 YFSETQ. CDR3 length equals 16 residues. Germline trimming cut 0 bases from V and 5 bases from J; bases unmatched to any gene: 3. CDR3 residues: CASSLEGLAGAETQYF. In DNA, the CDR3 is TGCGCCAGCAGCTTGGAGGGACTAGCGGGAGCGGAGACCCAGTACTTC.

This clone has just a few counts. The DNA of the CDR3 is TGCAGTGCTAGTAATCTCGGGTTGGTGGGACGGCGCCTCTATGGCTACACCTTC. Translation: CSASNLGLVGRRLYGYTF. The rearrangement joins TRBV20-1 to TRBJ1-2; a possible D gene is TRBD1 (5 bases). The CDR3 is 18 residues long. Looked up from germline, CDR1 is DFQATT and CDR2 is SNEGSKA (reference sequence). Trimming cost V 3 bases and J 4 bases, with 27 bases left between them.

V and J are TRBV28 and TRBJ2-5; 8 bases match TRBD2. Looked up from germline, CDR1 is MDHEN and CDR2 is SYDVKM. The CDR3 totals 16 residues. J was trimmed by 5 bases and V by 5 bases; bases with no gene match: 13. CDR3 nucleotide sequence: TGTGCCAGCAGTCGGTCTAGCGGGCCCCGATACGAGACCCAGTACTTC. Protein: CASSRSSGPRYETQYF.

In nucleotides, the CDR3 is TGTGCCACCATCCTGGGCAGGGGTTCACCCCTCCACTTT. This encodes CATILGRGSPLHF. The chain uses TRBV2 and TRBJ1-6; possible D gene TRBD1, 6 bases. With 10 bases removed from V and 9 bases from J, the gap between germline ends came to 16 bases. Germline CDR1 is SNHLY and CDR2 is FYNNEI. The CDR3 contains 13 residues. The full variable domain, completed using reference TRBV2 and TRBJ1-6, is EPEVTQTPSHQVTQMGQEVILRCVPISNHLYFYWYRQILGQKVEFLVSFYNNEISEKSEIFDDQFSVERPDGSNFTLKIRSTKLEDSAMYFCATILGRGSPLHFGNGTRLTVT.

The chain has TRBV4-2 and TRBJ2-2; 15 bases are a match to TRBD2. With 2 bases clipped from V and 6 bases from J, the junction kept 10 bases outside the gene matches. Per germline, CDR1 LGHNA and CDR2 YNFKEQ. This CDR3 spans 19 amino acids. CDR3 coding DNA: TGTGCCAGCAGCCAAACTCGGACTAGCGGGAGGGCCGGGGCCGGGGAGCTGTTTTTT. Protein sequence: CASSQTRTSGRAGAGELFF.

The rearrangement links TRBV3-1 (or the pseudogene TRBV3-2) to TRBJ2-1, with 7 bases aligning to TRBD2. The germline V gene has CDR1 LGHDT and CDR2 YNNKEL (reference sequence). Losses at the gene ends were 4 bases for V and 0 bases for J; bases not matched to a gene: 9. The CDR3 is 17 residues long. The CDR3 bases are TGTGCCAGCAGCCCGATTGACGGGGGGAGCTCCTACAATGAGCAGTTCTTC. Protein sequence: CASSPIDGGSSYNEQFF.

DNA of the CDR3: TGTGCCAGCAGTTTCGGACAGGGGAACACTGAAGCTTTCTTT. Translating gives CASSFGQGNTEAFF. This sequence joins TRBV27 and TRBJ1-1, with 8 bases fitting TRBD1. The CDR3 totals 14 residues. The V gene's germline CDR1 is MNHEY and CDR2 SMNVEV (reference sequence). Losses at the gene ends were 3 bases for V and 1 base for J; bases not matched to a gene: 1.

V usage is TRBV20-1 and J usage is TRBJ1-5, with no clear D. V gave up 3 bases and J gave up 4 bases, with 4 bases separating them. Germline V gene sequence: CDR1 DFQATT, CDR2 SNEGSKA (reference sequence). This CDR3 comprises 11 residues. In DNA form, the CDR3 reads TGCAGTGCTAGCCAAAATCAGCCCCAGCATTTT. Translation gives CSASQNQPQHF.

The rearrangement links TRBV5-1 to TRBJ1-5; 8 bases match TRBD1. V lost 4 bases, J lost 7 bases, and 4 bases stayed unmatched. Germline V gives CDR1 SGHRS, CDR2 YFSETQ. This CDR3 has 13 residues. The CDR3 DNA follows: TGCGCCAGCAGCGAGGACAGGGACCAGCCCCAGCATTTT. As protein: CASSEDRDQPQHF.

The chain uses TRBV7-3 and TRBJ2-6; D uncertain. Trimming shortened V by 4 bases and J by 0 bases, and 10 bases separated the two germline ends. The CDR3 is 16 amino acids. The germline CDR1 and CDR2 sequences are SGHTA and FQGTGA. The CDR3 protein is CASSSRRSSGANVLTF. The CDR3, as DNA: TGTGCCAGCAGCTCGAGACGCTCCTCTGGGGCCAACGTCCTGACTTTC.

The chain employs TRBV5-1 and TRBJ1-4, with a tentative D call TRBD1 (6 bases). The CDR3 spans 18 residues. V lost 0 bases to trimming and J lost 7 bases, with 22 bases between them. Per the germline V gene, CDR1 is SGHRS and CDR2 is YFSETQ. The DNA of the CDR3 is TGCGCCAGCAGCTTGGAGGCGCGGCAGGGGTTGAGGACTGAAAAACTGTTTTTT. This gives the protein CASSLEARQGLRTEKLFF.

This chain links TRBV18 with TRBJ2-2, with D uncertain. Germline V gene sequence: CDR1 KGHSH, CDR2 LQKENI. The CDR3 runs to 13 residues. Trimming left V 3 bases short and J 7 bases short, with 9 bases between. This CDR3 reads CASSPLSVGELFF. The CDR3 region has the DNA TGTGCCAGCTCACCGCTTTCGGTCGGGGAGCTGTTTTTT.

Here the CDR3 DNA reads TGTGCCAGCAGCTTAGTGGGACCGGGACAGGGGGCCTCCGGGGAGCTGTTTTTT. Its protein product is CASSLVGPGQGASGELFF. This chain joins TRBV7-8 and TRBJ2-2; 12 nucleotides line up with TRBD1. CDR1 and CDR2 from the germline V gene are SGHVS and FQNEAQ. J gave up 6 bases and V 1 base, and 9 bases lay outside the gene matches. CDR3 length equals 18 residues.

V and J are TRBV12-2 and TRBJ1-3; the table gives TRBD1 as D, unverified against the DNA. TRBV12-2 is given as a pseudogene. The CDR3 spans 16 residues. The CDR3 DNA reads TGTGCAAGTCGCTCGACACAGGGCGTAGCTGGAAACACCATATATTTT. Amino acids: CASRSTQGVAGNTIYF.

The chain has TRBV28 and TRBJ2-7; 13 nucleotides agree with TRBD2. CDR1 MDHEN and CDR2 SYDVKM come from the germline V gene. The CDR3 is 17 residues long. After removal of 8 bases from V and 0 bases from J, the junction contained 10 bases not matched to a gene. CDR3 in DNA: TGTGCCAGCGGAAGACTAGCGGGAGGCCTTAGCTCCTACGAGCAGTACTTC. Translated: CASGRLAGGLSSYEQYF.

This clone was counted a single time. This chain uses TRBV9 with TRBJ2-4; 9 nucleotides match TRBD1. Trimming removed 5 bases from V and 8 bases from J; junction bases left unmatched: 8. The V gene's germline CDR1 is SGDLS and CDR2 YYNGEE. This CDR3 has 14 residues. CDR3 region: CASSSGTGRDIQYF. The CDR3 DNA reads TGTGCCAGCAGTTCCGGGACAGGGAGAGACATTCAGTACTTC.

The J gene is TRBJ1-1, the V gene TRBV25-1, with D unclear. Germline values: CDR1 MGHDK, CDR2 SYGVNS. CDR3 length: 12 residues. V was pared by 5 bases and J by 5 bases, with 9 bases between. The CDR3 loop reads CASSWTGTEAFF. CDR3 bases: TGTGCCAGCAGTTGGACGGGGACTGAAGCTTTCTTT.

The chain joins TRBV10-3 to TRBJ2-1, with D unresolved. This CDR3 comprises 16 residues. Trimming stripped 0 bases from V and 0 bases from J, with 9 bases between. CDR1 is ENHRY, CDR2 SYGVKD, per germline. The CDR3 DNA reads TGTGCCATCAGTGAGTCACCCGCTAGCTCCTACAATGAGCAGTTCTTC. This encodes CAISESPASSYNEQFF.

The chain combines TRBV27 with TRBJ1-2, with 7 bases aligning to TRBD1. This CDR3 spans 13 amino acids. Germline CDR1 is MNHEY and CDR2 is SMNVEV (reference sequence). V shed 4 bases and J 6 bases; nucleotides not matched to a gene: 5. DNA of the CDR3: TGTGCCAGCAGTTACCACAGGGGAGATGGCTACACCTTC. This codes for CASSYHRGDGYTF.